This T cell receptor (beta chain) derives from a study of vaccination effects on CD4 cells after COVID-19. Ahead of sequencing, the ViraFEST assay grew antigen-specific CD4+ T cells using viral peptide pools. Upon completion of about 10 days in culture, CD4+ T cells were isolated. In the vaccine recipients, nucleocapsid antibodies were negative and there was no prior SARS-CoV-2 infection. For each well, some 1.9 million PBMC were cultured with about 10 IU/ml IL-2 and about 9.9 ug/ml peptides. V gave up 1 base and J gave up 1 base, with 7 bases separating them. The CDR3 is made up of 14 amino acids. Germline assignment: CDR1 LGHNA and CDR2 YNFKEQ. This clone was recorded once. As yet, its antigen is unknown. Repertoires were generated with immunoSEQ multiplex PCR, while TCRdb's copy carries only in-frame clones and drops some. Among 35,000 to 50,000 clones listed, under 70% were seen once.

Sequencing was performed on CD4+ T cells from PBMCs cultured with HCoV-OC43 spike peptides, taken before COVID-19 vaccination. The subset here: HCoV-OC43 spike overlapping peptide pool stimulation. The sequence derives from a human donor who received a COVID-19 vaccine. This chain links TRBV4-2 with TRBJ1-1, with no clear D. CDR3 sequence reads: CASSQVKENTEAFF. CDR3 sequence (DNA): TGTGCCAGCAGCCAAGTTAAGGAGAACACTGAAGCTTTCTTT.